This T cell receptor (beta chain) was captured by sequencing in a study of blood T cell repertoires in COVID-19. Study in general: Samples of COVID-19 (acute and convalescent) were obtained from the United States, Italy and Spain. T cells, B-cell-depleted T cells, or PBMCs supplied cDNA or gDNA.

The CDR3 totals 13 residues. Germline-derived CDR1 and CDR2 are SGHRS and YFSETQ. Deletions cut 0 bases from V and 1 base from J, with 5 bases between. On this clone: Additional DNA sequences in this sample encode the identical CDR3.

The authors' processing: Using reference gene primer amplification, nucleated cell counts were estimated. Repertoires were generated with immunoSEQ multiplex PCR, while TCRdb's copy carries only in-frame clones and drops some. D and trimming come from the DNA, and the V and J calls and clone size come from that table. The table records 150,000 to 200,000 clones, 75% to 85% of them present only once. The sequence was obtained from a human donor in a cohort sampled during active COVID-19. V and J are TRBV5-1 and TRBJ2-7; TRBD2 might be the D (5 bases). Sequencing used peripheral blood. CDR3 sequence: CASSLAGSYEQYF. The CDR3 nucleotides are TGCGCCAGCAGCTTGGCGGGGTCCTACGAGCAGTACTTC.